The 18 T cell receptor beta chains given below trace back to one sample, sequenced in a study of control samples from healthy donors and cancer patients. Clones were read by immunoSEQ multiplex PCR, and TCRdb kept only the in-frame ones, dropping some. The sample contains 150,000 to 200,000 clones, 85% to 90% of which appear only once. The sequenced sample was blood. Source of these receptors: a man in his thirties or forties in good health.

The rearrangement links TRBV29-1 to TRBJ2-3, with a tentative D call TRBD1 (5 bases). The CDR3 totals 12 residues. Per the germline V gene, CDR1 is SQVTM and CDR2 is ANQGSEA. Between the trimmed V and J ends, which lost 6 bases and 5 bases, there was a span of 12 bases. The CDR3 DNA follows: TGCAGCGTCGGTCGAAGGGGAGATACGCAGTATTTT. Protein product: CSVGRRGDTQYF.

This chain connects TRBV24-1 to TRBJ1-2; D call uncertain. Germline V gives CDR1 KGHDR, CDR2 SFDVKD. The ends were cut back, 4 bases at V and 2 bases at J, with 7 bases in the middle. The CDR3 consists of 13 residues. Written as DNA, the CDR3 is TGTGCCACCAGTGACTCACCGAACTATGGCTACACCTTC. It encodes CATSDSPNYGYTF.

The chain links TRBV11-3 to TRBJ2-1; possibly TRBD1 or TRBD2 for D (5 bases each). Germline V gene sequence: CDR1 SGHNT, CDR2 YENEEA. V was trimmed by 1 base and J by 8 bases, leaving 12 bases between them. The CDR3 is 14 residues long. The DNA for the CDR3 is TGTGCCAGCAGCTTAGGTCTAGGGACGGATGAGCAGTTCTTC. Protein product: CASSLGLGTDEQFF.

V usage is TRBV27 and J usage is TRBJ2-7; 7 positions agree with TRBD2. CDR3 length equals 16 residues. The V segment lost 5 bases and the J segment 3 bases; nucleotides outside the gene matches: 13. Germline loops: CDR1 MNHEY, CDR2 SMNVEV (reference sequence). CDR3 amino acids: CASSPPIWAGVYEQYF. In DNA form, the CDR3 reads TGTGCCAGCAGTCCCCCCATTTGGGCGGGAGTCTACGAGCAGTACTTC.

CDR3 protein: CASSLNPGQRHEQYF. The CDR3 bases are TGTGCCAGCAGCTTGAATCCGGGACAGCGGCACGAGCAGTACTTC. The rearrangement joins TRBV9 to TRBJ2-7; TRBD1 matches 7 bases. The V and J ends lost 4 bases and 5 bases, in that order; junction bases with no gene match: 12. The CDR3 covers 15 residues. The germline V gene has CDR1 SGDLS and CDR2 YYNGEE.

The rearrangement joins TRBV9 to TRBJ2-6; D uncertain. The V gene lost 5 bases and the J gene lost 5 bases, with 2 bases spanning the gap. CDR3 length: 11 residues. Germline V gives CDR1 SGDLS, CDR2 YYNGEE. CDR3 sequence: CASRRANVLTF. In nucleotides, the CDR3 is TGTGCCAGCAGGAGGGCCAACGTCCTGACTTTC.

This clone was counted only a few times. The chain couples TRBV19 to TRBJ1-3; tentatively, D is TRBD1 (5 bases). Trimming removed 6 bases from V and 0 bases from J, with 21 bases in between. This CDR3 has 18 amino acids. Germline assignment: CDR1 LNHDA and CDR2 SQIVND (reference sequence). The CDR3 DNA follows: TGTGCCAGTAGACCCTTTTACGGGACGGCTGTCTCTGGAAACACCATATATTTT. Translation: CASRPFYGTAVSGNTIYF.

The chain recombines TRBV27 with TRBJ1-1; possibly TRBD1 for D (6 bases). The CDR3 spans 15 residues. Germline values: CDR1 MNHEY, CDR2 SMNVEV (reference sequence). The V and J ends lost 6 bases and 0 bases respectively, with 14 bases between them. Written as DNA, the CDR3 is TGTGCCAGCAGAAGGACAGAAATTATGAACACTGAAGCTTTCTTT. Its translation is CASRRTEIMNTEAFF.

This clone has just one count. The chain employs TRBV6-4 and TRBJ1-6, with D tentatively TRBD1 (5 bases). This CDR3 spans 16 amino acids. Trimming left V 1 base short and J 7 bases short, with 14 bases between. CDR1 is MRHNA and CDR2 is SNTAGT in the germline V gene. Here the CDR3 reads CASSDFHRGANSPLHF. The CDR3 DNA sequence: TGTGCCAGCAGTGACTTCCACCGGGGCGCCAATTCACCCCTCCACTTT.

The gene calls are TRBV9 and TRBJ2-4; 9 bases align to TRBD1. Germline CDR1 reads SGDLS; CDR2 reads YYNGEE. This CDR3 spans 15 amino acids. Unmatched junction bases numbered 5, after V lost 0 bases and J lost 7 bases. The CDR3 sequence: CASSVDGTGMNIQYF. The CDR3 DNA reads TGTGCCAGCAGCGTAGATGGGACAGGGATGAACATTCAGTACTTC.

The V and J genes are TRBV27 and TRBJ1-5; D gene ambiguous. From germline, CDR1 is MNHEY and CDR2 SMNVEV (reference sequence). This CDR3 comprises 17 residues. Trimming pared 0 bases from V and 2 bases from J, leaving 14 bases between. CDR3 amino acids: CASSLSVGAGGNQPQHF. In DNA, the CDR3 is TGTGCCAGCAGTTTATCGGTAGGTGCTGGTGGCAATCAGCCCCAGCATTTT.

The CDR3 DNA follows: TGTGCCAGCAGTTTATCCCACAGGCAGAGCTCCTATAATTCACCCCTCCACTTT. Translation gives CASSLSHRQSSYNSPLHF. The rearrangement uses TRBV27 and TRBJ1-6; perhaps TRBD1 as D (5 bases). This CDR3 has 18 residues. V was shortened by 0 bases and J by 0 bases, with 12 bases between the two germline ends. Per germline, CDR1 MNHEY and CDR2 SMNVEV (reference sequence).

The rearrangement links TRBV3-1 (or the pseudogene TRBV3-2) to TRBJ2-5; 7 bases line up with TRBD2. Germline lookup yields CDR1 LGHDT and CDR2 YNNKEL (reference sequence). The V gene end was trimmed by 5 bases and the J gene end by 5 bases; junction bases not matched to a gene: 14. The CDR3 spans 16 residues. CDR3 DNA: TGTGCCAGCAGCTCTTTCGAGCGGGGAACTAAGGAGACCCAGTACTTC. Amino acid sequence: CASSSFERGTKETQYF.

The sample holds one count of this clone. V usage is TRBV30 and J usage is TRBJ2-6; no clear D. The CDR3 has 13 amino acids. The ends were cut back, 4 bases at V and 2 bases at J, with 6 bases in the middle. The V gene's germline CDR1 is GTSNPN and CDR2 SVGIG (reference sequence). CDR3 amino acids: CAWTIAGANVLTF. In DNA, the CDR3 is TGTGCCTGGACCATTGCTGGGGCCAACGTCCTGACTTTC.

V and J are TRBV5-4 and TRBJ2-1, with 8 bases matching TRBD2. This CDR3 has 14 residues. J lost 8 bases, V lost 4 bases, and 8 bases had no gene match. The germline V gene encodes CDR1 SGHNT and CDR2 YYREEE (reference sequence). The CDR3 nucleotides read TGTGCCAGCAGCACTGGACTAGCTCGCGATGAGCAGTTCTTC. This codes for CASSTGLARDEQFF.

The chain uses TRBV29-1 and TRBJ1-2; D not certain. Per the germline V gene, CDR1 is SQVTM and CDR2 is ANQGSEA. There are 16 residues in the CDR3. V lost 2 bases, J lost 0 bases, and 16 bases lay in between. The CDR3 DNA sequence: TGCAGCGTTGAACACTCCCAGACACTTACTAACTATGGCTACACCTTC. Its protein product is CSVEHSQTLTNYGYTF.

V usage is TRBV7-2 and J usage is TRBJ1-5; D remains unclear. The CDR3 has 15 residues. Germline CDR1 SGHTA, CDR2 FQGNSA. V lost 1 base to trimming and J lost 4 bases, with 11 bases between them. The CDR3 coding sequence is TGTGCCAGCAGCTTAGAGGCGGGGAGAAATCAGCCCCAGCATTTT. Translation gives CASSLEAGRNQPQHF. The whole variable domain, filled in from reference TRBV7-2 and TRBJ1-5, reads GAGVSQSPSNKVTEKGKDVELRCDPISGHTALYWYRQSLGQGLEFLIYFQGNSAPDKSGLPSDRFSAERTGGSVSTLTIQRTQQEDSAVYLCASSLEAGRNQPQHFGDGTRLSIL.

V is TRBV10-3 and J is TRBJ2-2; 13 bases fit TRBD2. Germline V gene data show CDR1 as ENHRY and CDR2 as SYGVKD. Losses at the gene ends were 6 bases for V and 8 bases for J; bases not matched to a gene: 3. This CDR3 has 14 residues. CDR3 amino acids: CAIRRTSGSGELFF. The DNA of the CDR3 is TGTGCCATCAGGAGGACTAGCGGGAGTGGGGAGCTGTTTTTT.